The 9 T cell receptor beta chains below come from one sample, sequenced in a study of CD8 T cells in ankylosing spondylitis. One entry per CDR3 protein, called by TCRdb with MiXCR from the 5' RACE reads. This table has roughly 240,000 distinct CDR3 sequences, roughly 8.2% appearing once. Material: blood, either unsorted or a sorted T cell fraction (not recorded which). The receptors stem from a female donor with ankylosing spondylitis or in good health (not recorded which).

The table lists this clonotype with many counts. This chain connects TRBV3-1 to TRBJ2-5; no firm D call. Trimming cost V 4 bases and J 5 bases, with 14 bases left between them. In germline, CDR1 is LGHDT, CDR2 YNNKEL (reference sequence). The CDR3 runs to 14 residues. The CDR3 nucleotides are TGTGCCAGCAGCCCGAAGGGAAGTTCGGAGACCCAGTACTTC. Its protein product is CASSPKGSSETQYF.

V and J are TRBV6-1 and TRBJ2-1, with TRBD2 matching over 10 bases. Germline V CDR1 and CDR2: MNHNS, SASEGT. V lost 7 bases to trimming and J lost 6 bases; unmatched junction nucleotides: 6. CDR3 length: 14 amino acids. CDR3 sequence: CASKSLAGVNEQFF. The CDR3 DNA reads as TGTGCCAGCAAATCGCTAGCGGGAGTCAATGAGCAGTTCTTC.

This clonotype was counted many times. The V call is TRBV7-9, the J call TRBJ2-5; TRBD1 might be the D (6 bases). Trimming pared 4 bases from V and 1 base from J, leaving 7 bases between. CDR1 and CDR2 (germline): SEHNR, FQNEAQ (reference sequence). This CDR3 contains 13 residues. The CDR3 DNA sequence: TGTGCCAGCAGCTCAGGGGTCCAAGAGACCCAGTACTTC. It translates to CASSSGVQETQYF.

This clonotype was counted at least ten times. The CDR3 loop reads CSATTGVYEQYF. CDR3 DNA: TGCAGTGCTACGACAGGGGTTTACGAGCAGTACTTC. This rearrangement joins TRBV20-1 to TRBJ2-7; 8 nucleotides align to TRBD1. This CDR3 region has 12 residues. The germline gives CDR1 DFQATT, CDR2 SNEGSKA (reference sequence). V shed 4 bases and J 4 bases; nucleotides not matched to a gene: 3.

Ten or more counts support this clonotype. CDR3 sequence (DNA): TGTGCCAGCAGGAGGGGGTCGAATACGCAGTATTTT. Amino acids: CASRRGSNTQYF. The chain is built from TRBV12-3 or TRBV12-4 and TRBJ2-3, with D tentatively TRBD1 (6 bases). Trimming removed 6 bases at V and 7 bases at J, with 11 bases between. This CDR3 comprises 12 residues.

Many counts were recorded for this clonotype. The chain employs TRBV20-1 and TRBJ1-4; D gene ambiguous. V was shortened by 0 bases and J by 3 bases, with 11 bases between the two germline ends. CDR3 length equals 15 residues. In germline, CDR1 is DFQATT, CDR2 SNEGSKA (reference sequence). The CDR3 loop is CSARDEGFSNEKLFF. The CDR3 DNA reads as TGCAGTGCTAGAGATGAGGGATTCTCTAATGAAAAACTGTTTTTT.

This clonotype was detected many times. The chain links TRBV18 to TRBJ2-4; TRBD2 might be the D (5 bases). This CDR3 is 16 amino acids long. Trimming cost V 3 bases and J 1 base, with 13 bases left between them. Germline CDR1 reads KGHSH; CDR2 reads LQKENI. Here the CDR3 DNA reads TGTGCCAGCTCACCGGACGCGGGTCCGGCCAAAAACATTCAGTACTTC. The encoded protein is CASSPDAGPAKNIQYF.

Regarding this clonotype: A much larger clone lies one base from this, so it may be a read error. Likely a read error: the CDR3 ends without its conserved phenylalanine or tryptophan. This chain links TRBV6-1 with TRBJ2-1; D not resolved. Germline-derived CDR1 and CDR2 are MNHNS and SASEGT. Trimming pared 4 bases from V and 8 bases from J, leaving 15 bases between. The CDR3 extends over 14 amino acids. The CDR3 DNA reads as TGTGCCAGCAGTGGTGGTGGGGTTGGTTATGAGCAGTTCTAC. Translated: CASSGGGVGYEQFY.

As to this clonotype: A much bigger clone sits one base away, suggesting this may be a read error. The chain couples TRBV20-1 to TRBJ1-2; the D gene is possibly TRBD1 (6 bases). V was trimmed by 8 bases and J by 7 bases, leaving 20 bases between them. The CDR3 consists of 13 residues. Per the germline V gene, CDR1 is DFQATT and CDR2 is SNEGSKA (reference sequence). CDR3 protein: CSSALQGGGGYTF. The CDR3 DNA follows: TGCAGTTCCGCACTACAGGGCGGGGGTGGCTACACCTTC.